This entry features one T cell receptor (beta chain) sequence. The junction had 5 bases not matched to a gene; V was cut back by 4 bases and J by 6 bases. CDR3 length: 14 amino acids. Germline CDR1 is LNHDA and CDR2 is SQIVND (reference sequence). Treatment described: some 19 received Ad26.COV2.S at low or high dose, single or two shots; about 5 received placebo; per-sample allocation not given. The investigators took samples on day 63 after the first vaccine or placebo injection. TCRdb keeps only in-frame clones here, not all; method: immunoSEQ multiplex PCR. The sample lists approximately 460,000 clones; nearly 90% were seen once. This entry comes from a study of Ad26.COV2.S vaccination and SARS-CoV-2 variants.

The sequences come from peripheral blood, collected in a trial of Ad26.COV2.S vaccine versus placebo. The clonotype was recovered from a person aged 18-60 years who received the Ad26.COV2.S COVID-19 vaccine or a placebo. The chain carries TRBV19 and TRBJ1-1, with TRBD1 matching 10 bases. The CDR3 region is CASSTTGTGAEAFF. The CDR3 nucleotides read TGTGCCAGTAGTACCACCGGGACAGGGGCTGAAGCTTTCTTT. The entire variable domain, with the rest obtained from reference TRBV19 and TRBJ1-1, is as follows: DGGITQSPKYLFRKEGQNVTLSCEQNLNHDAMYWYRQDPGQGLRLIYYSQIVNDFQKGDIAEGYSVSREKKESFPLTVTSAQKNPTAFYLCASSTTGTGAEAFFGQGTRLTVV.